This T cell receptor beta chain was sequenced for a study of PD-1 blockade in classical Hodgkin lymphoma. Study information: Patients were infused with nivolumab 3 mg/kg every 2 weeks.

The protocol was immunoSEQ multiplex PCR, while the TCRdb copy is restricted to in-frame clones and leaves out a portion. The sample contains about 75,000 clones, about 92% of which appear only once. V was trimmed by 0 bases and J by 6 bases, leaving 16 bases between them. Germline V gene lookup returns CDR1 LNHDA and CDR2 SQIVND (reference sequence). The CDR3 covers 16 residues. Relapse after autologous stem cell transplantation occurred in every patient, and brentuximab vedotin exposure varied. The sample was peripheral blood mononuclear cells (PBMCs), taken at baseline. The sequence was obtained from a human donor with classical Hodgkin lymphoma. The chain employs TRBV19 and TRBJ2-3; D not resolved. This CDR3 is CASSIESGGYADTQYF. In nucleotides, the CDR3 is TGTGCCAGTAGTATAGAGAGTGGTGGGTATGCGGATACGCAGTATTTT.